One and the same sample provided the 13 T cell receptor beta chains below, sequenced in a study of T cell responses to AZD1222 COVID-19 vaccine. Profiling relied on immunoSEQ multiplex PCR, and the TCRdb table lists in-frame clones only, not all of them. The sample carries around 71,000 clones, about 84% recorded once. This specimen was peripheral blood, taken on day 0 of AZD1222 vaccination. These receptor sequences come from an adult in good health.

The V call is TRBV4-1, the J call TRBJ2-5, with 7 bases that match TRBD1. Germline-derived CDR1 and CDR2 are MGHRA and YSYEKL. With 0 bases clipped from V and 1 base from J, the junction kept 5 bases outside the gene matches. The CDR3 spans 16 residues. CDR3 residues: CASSQEGQGVQETQYF. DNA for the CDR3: TGCGCCAGCAGCCAAGAAGGGCAGGGGGTCCAAGAGACCCAGTACTTC.

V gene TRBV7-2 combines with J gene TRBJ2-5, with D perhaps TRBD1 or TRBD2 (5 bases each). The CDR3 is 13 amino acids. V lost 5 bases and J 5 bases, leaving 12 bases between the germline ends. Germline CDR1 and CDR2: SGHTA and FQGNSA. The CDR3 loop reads CASSPVWGETQYF. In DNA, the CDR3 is TGTGCCAGCAGCCCAGTGTGGGGGGAGACCCAGTACTTC.

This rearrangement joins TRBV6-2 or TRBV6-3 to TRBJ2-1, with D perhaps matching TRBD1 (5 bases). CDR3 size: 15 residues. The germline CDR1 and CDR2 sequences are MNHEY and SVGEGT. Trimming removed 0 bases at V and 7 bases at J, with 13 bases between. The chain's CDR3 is CASSYSPGSRNEQFF. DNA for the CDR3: TGTGCCAGCAGTTACTCACCAGGGTCGAGGAATGAGCAGTTCTTC.

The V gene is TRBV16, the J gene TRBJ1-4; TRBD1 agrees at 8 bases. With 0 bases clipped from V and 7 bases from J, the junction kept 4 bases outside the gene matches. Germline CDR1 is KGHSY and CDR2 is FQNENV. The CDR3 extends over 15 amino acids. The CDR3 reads CASSQSRQGFEKLFF. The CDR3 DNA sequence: TGTGCCAGCAGCCAATCACGACAGGGGTTTGAAAAACTGTTTTTT.

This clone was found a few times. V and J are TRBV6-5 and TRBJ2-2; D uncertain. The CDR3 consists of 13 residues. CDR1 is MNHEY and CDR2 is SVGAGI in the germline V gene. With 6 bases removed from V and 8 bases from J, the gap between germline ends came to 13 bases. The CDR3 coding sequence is TGTGCCAGCAGCCCCGCCCATAGGGGGGAGCTGTTTTTT. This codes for CASSPAHRGELFF.

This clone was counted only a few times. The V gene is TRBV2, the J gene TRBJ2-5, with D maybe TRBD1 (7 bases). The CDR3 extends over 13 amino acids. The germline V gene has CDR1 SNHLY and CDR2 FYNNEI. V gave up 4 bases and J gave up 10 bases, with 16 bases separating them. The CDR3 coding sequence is TGTGCCAGCAGTGTCAACAGGGGTAGCGGCCAGTACTTC. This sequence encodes CASSVNRGSGQYF.

CDR3 sequence: CASSLGSGSSYEQYF. CDR3 sequence (DNA): TGTGCCAGCAGCTTGGGTTCAGGGAGCTCCTACGAGCAGTACTTC. V is TRBV5-4 and J is TRBJ2-7, with D perhaps given as TRBD1 or TRBD2 (5 bases each). Trimming took off 0 bases at V and 0 bases at J, with 10 bases between the two ends. This CDR3 has 15 residues. Germline V gene sequence: CDR1 SGHNT, CDR2 YYREEE (reference sequence). Based on the CDR3 plus reference TRBV5-4 and TRBJ2-7, the full variable domain is ETGVTQSPTHLIKTRGQQVTLRCSSQSGHNTVSWYQQALGQGPQFIFQYYREEENGRGNFPPRFSGLQFPNYSSELNVNALELDDSALYLCASSLGSGSSYEQYFGPGTRLTVT.

In nucleotides, the CDR3 is TGTGCCAGCAGCTTGGGAGGGACAGGGAACACAGATACGCAGTATTTT. This gives the protein CASSLGGTGNTDTQYF. This sequence joins TRBV5-4 and TRBJ2-3, with 9 nucleotides matching TRBD1. Trimming at V came to 0 bases and at J to 2 bases, leaving 4 bases not matched to a gene. Germline CDR1 and CDR2: SGHNT and YYREEE (reference sequence). This CDR3 contains 16 residues.

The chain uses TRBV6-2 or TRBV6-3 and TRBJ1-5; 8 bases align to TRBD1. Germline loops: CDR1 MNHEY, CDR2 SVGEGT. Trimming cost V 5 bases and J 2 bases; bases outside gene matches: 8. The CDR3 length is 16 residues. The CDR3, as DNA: TGTGCCAGCAGTCAGAGACAGGGGAGCCGCAATCAGCCCCAGCATTTT. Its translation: CASSQRQGSRNQPQHF.

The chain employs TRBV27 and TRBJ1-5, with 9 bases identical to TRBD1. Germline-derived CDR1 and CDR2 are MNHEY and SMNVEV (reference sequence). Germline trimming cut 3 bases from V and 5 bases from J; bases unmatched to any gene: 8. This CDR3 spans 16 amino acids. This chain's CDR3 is CASSLTGGPTDQPQHF. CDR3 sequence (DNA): TGTGCCAGCAGTTTGACAGGGGGACCTACCGATCAGCCCCAGCATTTT.

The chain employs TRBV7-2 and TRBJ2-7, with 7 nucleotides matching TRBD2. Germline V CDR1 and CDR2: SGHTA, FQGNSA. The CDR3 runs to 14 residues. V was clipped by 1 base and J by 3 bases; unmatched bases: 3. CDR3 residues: CASSLDGGSYEQYF. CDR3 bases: TGTGCCAGCAGCTTAGACGGCGGGAGCTACGAGCAGTACTTC.

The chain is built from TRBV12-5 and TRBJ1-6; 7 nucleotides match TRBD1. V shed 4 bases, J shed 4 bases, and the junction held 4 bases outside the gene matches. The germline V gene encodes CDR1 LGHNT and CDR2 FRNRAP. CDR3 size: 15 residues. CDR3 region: CASGWGTAYNSPLHF. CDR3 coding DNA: TGTGCTAGTGGTTGGGGGACAGCGTATAATTCACCCCTCCACTTT.

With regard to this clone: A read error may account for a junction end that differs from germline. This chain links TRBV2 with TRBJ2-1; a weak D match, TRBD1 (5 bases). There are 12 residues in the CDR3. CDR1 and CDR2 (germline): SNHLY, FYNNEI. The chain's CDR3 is CASSGGASVKVF. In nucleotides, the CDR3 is TGTGCCAGCAGTGGTGGGGCCTCCGTCAAGGTCTTC.